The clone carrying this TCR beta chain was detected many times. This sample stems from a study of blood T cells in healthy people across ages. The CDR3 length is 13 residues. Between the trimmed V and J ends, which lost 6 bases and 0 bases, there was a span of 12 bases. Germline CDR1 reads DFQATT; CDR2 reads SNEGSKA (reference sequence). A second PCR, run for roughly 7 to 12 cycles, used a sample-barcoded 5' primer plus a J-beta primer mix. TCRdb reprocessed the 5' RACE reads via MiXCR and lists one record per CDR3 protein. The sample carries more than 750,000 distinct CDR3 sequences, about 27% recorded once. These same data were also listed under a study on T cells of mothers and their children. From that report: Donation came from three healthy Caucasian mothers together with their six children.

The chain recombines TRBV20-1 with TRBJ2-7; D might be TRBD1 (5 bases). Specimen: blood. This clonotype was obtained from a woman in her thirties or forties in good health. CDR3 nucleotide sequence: TGCAGTGCCGGAACAGGTGACTCCTACGAGCAGTACTTC. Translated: CSAGTGDSYEQYF.